This T cell receptor beta chain was sequenced for a study of shared clonotypes between healthy human individuals. Study observations and caveats: Clonotype sharing among donors was expected to depend on sequencing depth.

Sequencing was performed with immunoSEQ multiplex PCR; in TCRdb, only in-frame clones are kept and a portion is missing. The sample shows 2 million to 2.5 million clones, approximately 96% of them seen only once. Into CD45RA+ naive and CD45RA-negative memory subsets, the CD4+ cells were split. In regard to this clone: No antigen is known for it.

The sequence was obtained from a man younger than 30 in good health. Sequencing input: naive CD4+ T cells sorted from blood. This sample's subset: CD45RA+ positively selected.

CDR3 bases: TGTGCCAGCAGCAGACAGGGGACCCAAGAGACCCAGTACTTC. Its translation is CASSRQGTQETQYF. The chain joins TRBV6-1 to TRBJ2-5, with TRBD1 matching 8 bases. This CDR3 contains 14 residues. The junction had 4 bases not matched to a gene; V was cut back by 6 bases and J by 1 base. The V gene's germline CDR1 is MNHNS and CDR2 SASEGT.